This paragraph reports one T cell receptor (beta chain). The data belong to a study of blood T cell repertoires in COVID-19. The table came from immunoSEQ multiplex PCR; TCRdb's copy has only in-frame clones and leaves some out. The table lists tens of thousands of clones, 75% to 90% of them singletons, with roughly 13% in the top ten. Trimming stripped 6 bases from V and 2 bases from J, with 15 bases between. CDR1 is MNHEY, CDR2 SVGEGT, per germline. The CDR3 has 15 residues. The V call is TRBV6-2 or TRBV6-3, the J call TRBJ2-3; TRBD1 might be the D (5 bases). The material sequenced was peripheral blood. The receptor was derived from a human donor in a cohort sampled during active COVID-19. As DNA, the CDR3 is TGTGCCAGCAGCCACGGTGCAGGGAACACAGATACGCAGTATTTT. Amino acid sequence: CASSHGAGNTDTQYF.